Each of the 3 T cell receptor beta chains below was sequenced from the same sample in a study of blood T cell repertoires in COVID-19 (dated by TCRdb to 2020 to 2022). The library was built by means of the immunoSEQ multiplex PCR assay. TCRdb stores this immuneACCESS table with in-frame sequences only. Part of the clones is absent; in the studies checked, under half of the shortfall reflects unresolved V genes, and no reason is known for the rest. Present in this sample are approximately 350,000 clones, approximately 86% of which were seen just once. About 7.1% of the sample goes to the ten largest clones. Sequencing input: peripheral blood. These receptors came from a woman aged 60 to 75 with COVID-19, enrolled during active disease.

This clone was picked up a small number of times. The rearrangement uses TRBV6-1 and TRBJ2-7; D possibly corresponds to TRBD2 (6 bases). CDR1 and CDR2 (germline): MNHNS, SASEGT. V was pared by 3 bases and J by 5 bases, with 20 bases between. The CDR3 is made up of 16 amino acids. This CDR3 is CASSEVRKSTGDEQYF. CDR3 DNA sequence: TGTGCCAGCAGTGAGGTTCGGAAGAGTACGGGAGACGAGCAGTACTTC.

The rearrangement joins TRBV29-1 to TRBJ2-6, with TRBD1 matching over 7 bases. This CDR3 has 16 amino acids. V was pared by 8 bases and J by 3 bases, with 13 bases of the junction left unmatched. Germline V CDR1 and CDR2: SQVTM, ANQGSEA. The CDR3 nucleotides are TGCAGCCCGAGGGCGAGACAGGGCCGTGGGGCCAACGTCCTGACTTTC. It encodes CSPRARQGRGANVLTF.

The chain uses TRBV5-6 and TRBJ2-7; 7 nucleotides agree with TRBD2. This CDR3 comprises 14 residues. Germline V gene data show CDR1 as SGHDT and CDR2 as YYEEEE. J gave up 8 bases and V 2 bases, and 10 bases lay outside the gene matches. The DNA of the CDR3 is TGTGCCAGCAGCTTAAGAGCGGGGATTGAGAAGCAGTACTTC. It codes for CASSLRAGIEKQYF. The full variable domain, with the rest looked up from reference TRBV5-6 and TRBJ2-7, is DAGVTQSPTHLIKTRGQQVTLRCSPKSGHDTVSWYQQALGQGPQFIFQYYEEEERQRGNFPDRFSGHQFPNYSSELNVNALLLGDSALYLCASSLRAGIEKQYFGPGTRLTVT.